This T cell receptor (beta chain) was recorded in a study of blood T cell repertoires in COVID-19. The wider study: Acute-phase and convalescent COVID-19 samples originated in the United States, Italy and Spain. PBMCs, B-cell-depleted T cells, or T cells provided the cDNA or gDNA that made up the material.

CDR3 length: 14 residues. The germline V gene encodes CDR1 KGHDR and CDR2 SFDVKD. V shed 4 bases and J shed 8 bases, with 16 bases lying between them. Original data processing: Amplified reference gene primers provided the basis for estimating nucleated cell counts. Assay used: immunoSEQ multiplex PCR; TCRdb lists only in-frame clones, some missing. From that table come the V and J calls and clone size; the DNA was used to work out D and trimming. The sample records about 190,000 clones, 75% to 90% being singletons. The TCR comes from a man aged 25-40 years with acute or convalescent COVID-19. Sequencing was carried out using peripheral blood. This chain links TRBV24-1 with TRBJ1-1; possibly TRBD1 for D (6 bases). In DNA, the CDR3 is TGTGCCACCAGTGACCCAGGCCATCAGGGGGAAGCTTTCTTT. The encoded protein is CATSDPGHQGEAFF.